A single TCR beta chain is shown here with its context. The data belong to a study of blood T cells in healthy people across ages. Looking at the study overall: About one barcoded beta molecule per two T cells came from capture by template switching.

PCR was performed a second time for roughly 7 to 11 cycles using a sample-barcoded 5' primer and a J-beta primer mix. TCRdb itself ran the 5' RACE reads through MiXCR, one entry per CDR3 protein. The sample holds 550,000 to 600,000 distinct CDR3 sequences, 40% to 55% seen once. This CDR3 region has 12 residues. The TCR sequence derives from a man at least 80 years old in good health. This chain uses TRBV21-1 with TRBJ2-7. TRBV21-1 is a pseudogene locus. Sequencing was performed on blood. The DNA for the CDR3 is TGTGCCAGCAGCAAAGCAGTATACGAGCAGTACTTC. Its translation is CASSKAVYEQYF.